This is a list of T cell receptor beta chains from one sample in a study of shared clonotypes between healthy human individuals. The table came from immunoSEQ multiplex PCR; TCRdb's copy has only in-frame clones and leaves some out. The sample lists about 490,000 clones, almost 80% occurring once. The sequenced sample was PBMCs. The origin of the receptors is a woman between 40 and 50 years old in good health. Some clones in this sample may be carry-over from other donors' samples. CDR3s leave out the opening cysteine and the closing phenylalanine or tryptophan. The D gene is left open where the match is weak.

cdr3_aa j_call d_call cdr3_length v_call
ASSLGGFSGNTIY TRBJ1-3 NA 13 TRBV6-1
AWSILAGVSGEQY TRBJ2-7 TRBD2 13 TRBV30
ASSPQSGRTQY TRBJ2-3 NA 11 TRBV9
SGGTNYEQY TRBJ2-7 NA 9 TRBV29-1
ASSLDLTSGNTIY TRBJ1-3 NA 13 TRBV11-2
ASSKGLAGPNEKLF TRBJ1-4 NA 14 TRBV21-1
ASSSRQRRPYEQY TRBJ2-7 NA 13 TRBV11-2
ASSRTVTYEQY TRBJ2-7 NA 11 TRBV28
AWSKGGGTDTQY TRBJ2-3 TRBD2 12 TRBV30
ASSYLGQFYGYT TRBJ1-2 TRBD1 12 TRBV6-5
ASSLEPGGNQPQH TRBJ1-5 TRBD1 13 TRBV7-2
AIWGARDTQY TRBJ2-3 NA 10 TRBV5-1
ASSRTGGGNYGYT TRBJ1-2 TRBD1 13 TRBV7-8
ASSWGENTEAF TRBJ1-1 NA 11 TRBV2
SASRFEKLF TRBJ1-4 NA 9 TRBV20-1
ASSEYWGNYGYT TRBJ1-2 NA 12 TRBV25-1
ASSLVRGSTEAF TRBJ1-1 NA 12 TRBV7-9
ASSLTRDIGTDTQY TRBJ2-3 NA 14 TRBV7-3
ASSGGQGRTEAF TRBJ1-1 TRBD1 12 TRBV10-2
ASSMEGSQRGYEQY TRBJ2-7 TRBD2 14 TRBV19
ASSYGTGGVNEQF TRBJ2-1 TRBD1 13 TRBV11-3
ASSQDQFREQY TRBJ2-7 NA 11 TRBV4-3
ASSVGGEAGELF TRBJ2-2 NA 12 TRBV9
ASSLFRDNTNQPQH TRBJ1-5 NA 14 TRBV5-6
ASSDSNRGAGEQF TRBJ2-1 TRBD1 13 TRBV6-4
ASSAPDSSGYT TRBJ1-2 NA 11 TRBV25-1
ASSSPGGGGWNTGELF TRBJ2-2 NA 16 TRBV5-6
ASSPPRLGGYT TRBJ1-2 NA 11 TRBV28
ASSLGAETQY TRBJ2-5 NA 10 TRBV7-2